This TCR beta chain was found in a study of resident and recirculating memory T cells in vitiligo. General study findings and limits: Sequences differed between biopsy sites and patients, suggesting private specificity.

Stable patients also lacked confetti depigmentation, a sign of active vitiligo. Assay used: immunoSEQ multiplex PCR; TCRdb lists only in-frame clones, some missing. In all, the sample yields about 83 clones. This clone was recorded a few times. As yet, its antigen is unknown. This clonotype was sampled from a male donor with vitiligo. The specimen sequenced was non-lesional skin. Described subset: normal-appearing skin under Wood's lamp, at least 2 cm from depigmented macule.

CDR3 region: CAISQKGTAMNTEAFF. CDR3 in DNA: TGTGCCATCAGCCAGAAGGGGACAGCCATGAACACTGAAGCTTTCTTT. The chain recombines TRBV10-3 with TRBJ1-1; 7 bases agree with TRBD1. The trim removed 6 bases at V and 0 bases at J, leaving 10 bases unmatched. Germline V gene data show CDR1 as ENHRY and CDR2 as SYGVKD. This CDR3 has 16 residues.